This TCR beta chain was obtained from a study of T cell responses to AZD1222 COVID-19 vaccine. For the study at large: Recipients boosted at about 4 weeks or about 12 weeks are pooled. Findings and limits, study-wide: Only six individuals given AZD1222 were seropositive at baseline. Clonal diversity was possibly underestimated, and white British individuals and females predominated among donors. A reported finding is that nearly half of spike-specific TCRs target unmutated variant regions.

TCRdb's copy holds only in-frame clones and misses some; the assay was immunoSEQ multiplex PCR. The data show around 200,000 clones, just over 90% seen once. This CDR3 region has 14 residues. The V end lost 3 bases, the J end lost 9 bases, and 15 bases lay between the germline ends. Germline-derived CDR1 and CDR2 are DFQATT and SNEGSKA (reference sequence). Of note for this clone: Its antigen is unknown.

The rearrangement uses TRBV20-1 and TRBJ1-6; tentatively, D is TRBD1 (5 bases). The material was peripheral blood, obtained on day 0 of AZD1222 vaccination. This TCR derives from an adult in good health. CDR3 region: CSASSAKGPSPLHF. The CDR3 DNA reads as TGCAGTGCTAGTTCGGCCAAGGGGCCTTCACCCCTCCACTTT.